This passage covers 32 T cell receptor beta chains from one sample sequenced in a study of blood T cell repertoires in COVID-19. Method: immunoSEQ multiplex PCR; TCRdb's copy keeps in-frame clones and lacks some. In the table there are around 270,000 clones, 80% to 90% of which are singletons. The sample taken for sequencing was PBMCs or T cells enriched from blood (not recorded which). Receptor source: a woman in her forties who had been exposed to COVID-19.

The table lists this clone with a few counts. The V gene is TRBV2, the J gene TRBJ1-5, with TRBD1 matching over 7 bases. There are 13 residues in the CDR3. The germline V gene has CDR1 SNHLY and CDR2 FYNNEI. With V trimmed by 10 bases and J by 6 bases, 9 bases remained unmatched. In DNA, the CDR3 is TGTGCCACCCAGGGGCAGGGGGGTCAGCCCCAGCATTTT. Protein sequence: CATQGQGGQPQHF.

The V gene is TRBV9, the J gene TRBJ1-4; D gene unclear. Looked up from germline, CDR1 is SGDLS and CDR2 is YYNGEE. V lost 6 bases and J 0 bases, leaving 9 bases between the germline ends. There are 14 residues in the CDR3. CDR3 region: CASNKGATNEKLFF. CDR3 sequence (DNA): TGTGCCAGCAATAAGGGAGCAACTAATGAAAAACTGTTTTTT.

This clone was picked up a small number of times. The rearrangement links TRBV9 to TRBJ1-4; D remains unclear. Trimming left V 0 bases short and J 8 bases short, with 8 bases between. This CDR3 contains 13 residues. The germline V gene has CDR1 SGDLS and CDR2 YYNGEE. The CDR3 protein is CASSVGSDEKLFF. CDR3 coding DNA: TGTGCCAGCAGCGTAGGGAGTGACGAAAAACTGTTTTTT.

The genes are TRBV6-2 or TRBV6-3 and TRBJ2-2; perhaps TRBD1 as D (6 bases). Per germline, CDR1 MNHEY and CDR2 SVGEGT. The CDR3 totals 14 residues. V lost 4 bases and J 3 bases, leaving 9 bases between the germline ends. As DNA, the CDR3 is TGTGCCAGCAGTTCGACAGGCTACACCGGGGAGCTGTTTTTT. This codes for CASSSTGYTGELFF.

J is TRBJ1-1 and V is TRBV3-1 (or the pseudogene TRBV3-2); possible D gene TRBD1, 5 bases. The CDR3 extends over 13 amino acids. Between the trimmed V and J ends, which lost 5 bases and 0 bases, there was a span of 7 bases. CDR1 is LGHDT and CDR2 is YNNKEL in the germline V gene (reference sequence). CDR3 sequence: CASSETVNTEAFF. The CDR3 DNA is TGTGCCAGCAGCGAGACAGTGAACACTGAAGCTTTCTTT.

This clone is a singleton in its sample. V and J are TRBV5-6 and TRBJ2-7, with 9 bases matching TRBD2. This CDR3 spans 15 amino acids. Looked up from germline, CDR1 is SGHDT and CDR2 is YYEEEE. The trim removed 0 bases at V and 4 bases at J, leaving 5 bases unmatched. CDR3 residues: CASSLASGGIYEQYV. CDR3 DNA: TGTGCCAGCAGCTTGGCGAGCGGGGGGATATACGAGCAGTACGTC.

The rearrangement uses TRBV5-1 and TRBJ2-5; a possible D gene is TRBD1 (5 bases). Germline V lookup: CDR1 SGHRS, CDR2 YFSETQ. This CDR3 spans 14 amino acids. Trimming took off 0 bases at V and 0 bases at J, with 6 bases between the two ends. CDR3 sequence: CASSLEDNQETQYF. The CDR3 nucleotides are TGCGCCAGCAGCTTGGAGGACAACCAAGAGACCCAGTACTTC.

A single count supports this clone. This sequence joins TRBV5-5 and TRBJ1-6, with D perhaps TRBD1 (6 bases). The CDR3 spans 16 residues. V was cut by 4 bases and J by 7 bases, with 18 bases left in between. Germline V gives CDR1 SGHKS, CDR2 YYEKEE (reference sequence). CDR3 sequence reads: CASSTKPGQGNSPLHF. CDR3 in DNA: TGTGCCAGCAGCACGAAACCGGGACAAGGCAATTCACCCCTCCACTTT.

The chain joins TRBV29-1 to TRBJ2-5; possibly TRBD2 for D (7 bases). The V gene's germline CDR1 is SQVTM and CDR2 ANQGSEA. CDR3 length equals 14 residues. Trimming took 4 bases from V and 5 from J, leaving 17 bases between them. The CDR3 loop is CSVGGGVQQETQYF. For the CDR3, the DNA is TGCAGCGTTGGAGGGGGGGTTCAACAGGAGACCCAGTACTTC.

Details on this clone: Other nucleotide sequences from this sample produce the same CDR3. The rearrangement links TRBV12-3 or TRBV12-4 to TRBJ1-1, with D possibly matching TRBD1 (6 bases). This CDR3 is built from 13 residues. The V and J ends lost 5 bases and 2 bases respectively, with 9 bases between them. The CDR3 protein is CASSQQGNTEAFF. Here the CDR3 DNA reads TGTGCCAGCAGTCAACAGGGAAACACTGAAGCTTTCTTT.

This chain uses TRBV4-1 with TRBJ1-5; 8 positions match TRBD1. The CDR3 extends over 18 amino acids. Germline CDR1 and CDR2: MGHRA and YSYEKL. The junction had 8 bases not matched to a gene; V was cut back by 0 bases and J by 1 base. The CDR3 protein is CASSQEPSQGASNQPQHF. The CDR3 nucleotides are TGCGCCAGCAGCCAAGAACCGAGCCAGGGGGCGAGCAATCAGCCCCAGCATTTT.

The CDR3 here is CASSSTGVVGTEAFF. The CDR3 nucleotides read TGTGCCAGCAGCTCGACAGGGGTCGTTGGCACTGAAGCTTTCTTT. The V call is TRBV7-2, the J call TRBJ1-1; 8 nucleotides align to TRBD1. This CDR3 region has 15 residues. Germline-derived CDR1 and CDR2 are SGHTA and FQGNSA. V gave up 4 bases and J gave up 4 bases; unmatched junction bases: 8.

The genes are TRBV30 and TRBJ2-7; D call uncertain. This CDR3 comprises 11 residues. Trimming pared 2 bases from V and 5 bases from J, leaving 7 bases between. Per the germline V gene, CDR1 is GTSNPN and CDR2 is SVGIG (reference sequence). The DNA of the CDR3 is TGTGCCTGGAGTACAGTAGACGAGCAGTACGTC. Translation: CAWSTVDEQYV.

CDR3 nucleotides: TGTGCCAGCAGCTTAGGACAGGGGGCTGGCTACACCTTC. The encoded protein is CASSLGQGAGYTF. This chain links TRBV13 with TRBJ1-2, with 9 positions matching TRBD1. The CDR3 has 13 amino acids. The germline CDR1 and CDR2 sequences are PRHDT and FYEKMQ (reference sequence). Losses at the gene ends were 0 bases for V and 7 bases for J; bases not matched to a gene: 0.

This clone was observed once. The V gene is TRBV27, the J gene TRBJ2-3; perhaps TRBD1 as D (5 bases). CDR3 size: 14 residues. V dropped 6 bases and J dropped 5 bases, with 15 bases sitting between them. Germline CDR1 and CDR2: MNHEY and SMNVEV (reference sequence). Here the CDR3 DNA reads TGTGCCAGCAGCCCCATGGGGCGCGAAGATACGCAGTATTTT. Translated: CASSPMGREDTQYF.

This sequence joins TRBV19 and TRBJ1-4, with D perhaps TRBD1 (5 bases). V was shortened by 3 bases and J by 8 bases, with 16 bases between the two germline ends. CDR3 length: 15 amino acids. Germline lookup yields CDR1 LNHDA and CDR2 SQIVND (reference sequence). The DNA for the CDR3 is TGTGCCAGTAGTATTTCCTTGGGACTTGCAGAAAAACTGTTTTTT. Its protein is CASSISLGLAEKLFF.

The V call is TRBV30, the J call TRBJ2-4, with 9 nucleotides matching TRBD1. Germline CDR1 and CDR2: GTSNPN and SVGIG (reference sequence). CDR3 length equals 16 residues. With V trimmed by 2 bases and J by 2 bases, 7 bases remained unmatched. CDR3 residues: CAWSIGTGLSKNIQYF. CDR3 nucleotide sequence: TGTGCCTGGAGTATTGGGACAGGGCTGTCCAAAAACATTCAGTACTTC.

This clone was seen a handful of times. The gene calls are TRBV6-5 and TRBJ1-2; no firm D call. Deletions cut 1 base from V and 4 bases from J, with 10 bases between. The germline V gene has CDR1 MNHEY and CDR2 SVGAGI. The CDR3 covers 14 residues. The chain's CDR3 is CASSYWGEPYGYTF. CDR3 DNA: TGTGCCAGCAGTTACTGGGGAGAACCCTATGGCTACACCTTC.

On this clone: Other nucleotide sequences from this sample produce the same CDR3. J is TRBJ2-3 and V is TRBV30, with D tentatively TRBD1 (6 bases). Trimming left V 0 bases short and J 6 bases short, with 7 bases between. Per the germline V gene, CDR1 is GTSNPN and CDR2 is SVGIG (reference sequence). The CDR3 is made up of 12 amino acids. Here the CDR3 reads CAWSVRGDTQYF. The CDR3 DNA reads as TGTGCCTGGAGTGTAAGGGGGGATACGCAGTATTTT. Complete variable domain (other parts from reference TRBV30 and TRBJ2-3): SQTIHQWPATLVQPVGSPLSLECTVEGTSNPNLYWYRQAAGRGLQLLFYSVGIGQISSEVPQNLSASRPQDRQFILSSKKLLLSDSGFYLCAWSVRGDTQYFGPGTRLTVL.

The gene calls are TRBV2 and TRBJ1-2, with D perhaps TRBD1 (5 bases). This CDR3 is built from 15 residues. Germline CDR1 SNHLY, CDR2 FYNNEI. Trimming removed 3 bases at V and 2 bases at J, with 13 bases between. CDR3 in amino acids: CASSEQGGPNYGYTF. The CDR3 DNA sequence: TGTGCCAGCAGTGAGCAGGGAGGGCCCAACTATGGCTACACCTTC. Combining the CDR3 with reference TRBV2 and TRBJ1-2 gives the whole variable domain EPEVTQTPSHQVTQMGQEVILRCVPISNHLYFYWYRQILGQKVEFLVSFYNNEISEKSEIFDDQFSVERPDGSNFTLKIRSTKLEDSAMYFCASSEQGGPNYGYTFGSGTRLTVV.

The chain links TRBV24-1 to TRBJ2-2, with 9 bases lining up with TRBD1. Germline V gene data show CDR1 as KGHDR and CDR2 as SFDVKD. CDR3 length: 16 residues. V shed 0 bases, J shed 3 bases, and the junction held 1 base outside the gene matches. The CDR3 loop is CATSDLDRGDTGELFF. The CDR3 DNA follows: TGTGCCACCAGTGATTTGGACAGGGGGGACACCGGGGAGCTGTTTTTT.

The V gene is TRBV4-3, the J gene TRBJ1-1, with TRBD1 matching over 7 bases. This CDR3 spans 15 amino acids. CDR1 LGHNA and CDR2 YSLEER come from the germline V gene. With V trimmed by 5 bases and J by 5 bases, 11 bases remained unmatched. CDR3 DNA: TGCGCCAGCAGCGGAACGTACAGGGGACGGACTGAAGCTTTCTTT. Encoded protein: CASSGTYRGRTEAFF.

This clone was picked up one time. This chain uses TRBV5-6 with TRBJ2-5, with 8 bases that match TRBD2. V was pared by 1 base and J by 3 bases, with 14 bases of the junction left unmatched. CDR3 length equals 18 residues. Germline CDR1 reads SGHDT; CDR2 reads YYEEEE. The CDR3, as DNA: TGTGCCAGCAGCTTGAGGACCGGCACTAGCGGCCGAAAAGAGACCCAGTACTTC. Protein product: CASSLRTGTSGRKETQYF.

CDR3 loop: CASSLPTGTSGRRETQYF. The DNA of the CDR3 is TGTGCCAGCTCACTACCAACCGGGACTAGCGGGAGGAGGGAGACCCAGTACTTC. This chain joins TRBV18 and TRBJ2-5; the match to TRBD2 covers 15 bases. Looked up from germline, CDR1 is KGHSH and CDR2 is LQKENI. V trimming: 4 bases; J trimming: 5 bases; junction bases outside the gene matches: 11. There are 18 residues in the CDR3.

This clone has just one count. The rearrangement links TRBV29-1 to TRBJ2-3, with D tentatively TRBD2 (5 bases). The CDR3 runs 12 residues. CDR1 SQVTM and CDR2 ANQGSEA come from the germline V gene. The V end lost 3 bases, the J end lost 6 bases, and 10 bases lay between the germline ends. This CDR3 is CSVEDPGDTQYF. The CDR3 DNA reads as TGCAGCGTTGAGGATCCGGGGGATACGCAGTATTTT.

J is TRBJ2-3 and V is TRBV7-6; unclear D gene. Germline values: CDR1 SGHVS, CDR2 FNYEAQ. Deletions cut 5 bases from V and 0 bases from J, with 12 bases between. The CDR3 contains 15 residues. The CDR3 DNA follows: TGTGCCAGCAGCCCCTACGGGTCTAGCACAGATACGCAGTATTTT. This sequence encodes CASSPYGSSTDTQYF.

The V call is TRBV19, the J call TRBJ2-2, with D perhaps matching TRBD1 (5 bases). Germline CDR1 is LNHDA and CDR2 is SQIVND (reference sequence). Between the trimmed V and J ends, which lost 4 bases and 1 base, there was a span of 13 bases. The CDR3 contains 16 residues. The CDR3 loop reads CASSTGLQVNTGELFF. In DNA, the CDR3 is TGTGCCAGTAGTACGGGTTTACAGGTGAACACCGGGGAGCTGTTTTTT. Full variable domain (outside the CDR3, taken from reference TRBV19 and TRBJ2-2): DGGITQSPKYLFRKEGQNVTLSCEQNLNHDAMYWYRQDPGQGLRLIYYSQIVNDFQKGDIAEGYSVSREKKESFPLTVTSAQKNPTAFYLCASSTGLQVNTGELFFGEGSRLTVL.

The chain combines TRBV18 with TRBJ1-3; no clear D. Germline V gene data show CDR1 as KGHSH and CDR2 as LQKENI. The CDR3 runs 14 residues. Trimming pared 3 bases from V and 2 bases from J, leaving 8 bases between. The CDR3 reads CASSPLTAGNTIYF. Here the CDR3 DNA reads TGTGCCAGCTCACCTTTGACTGCTGGAAACACCATATATTTT.

This chain joins TRBV30 and TRBJ1-2; D is undetermined. V was shortened by 1 base and J by 7 bases, with 10 bases between the two germline ends. The germline gives CDR1 GTSNPN, CDR2 SVGIG (reference sequence). The CDR3 runs to 12 residues. The CDR3 spells CAWSGLLGGYTF. In nucleotides, the CDR3 is TGTGCCTGGAGTGGACTTCTGGGTGGCTACACCTTC.

This rearrangement joins TRBV4-2 to TRBJ1-1; the match to TRBD1 covers 10 bases. J was trimmed by 4 bases and V by 7 bases; bases with no gene match: 9. Germline CDR1 and CDR2: LGHNA and YNFKEQ. This CDR3 contains 15 residues. The CDR3 sequence is CASTPDRGLPTEAFF. CDR3 coding DNA: TGTGCCAGCACCCCCGACAGGGGGCTCCCCACTGAAGCTTTCTTT.

V is TRBV3-1 (or the pseudogene TRBV3-2) and J is TRBJ1-6, with D unresolved. V was clipped by 1 base and J by 17 bases, with 12 bases between them. Germline CDR1 is LGHDT and CDR2 is YNNKEL (reference sequence). CDR3 length: 12 residues. CDR3: CASSQANWQVHF. CDR3 nucleotides: TGTGCCAGCAGCCAAGCGAATTGGCAGGTCCACTTT.

The chain uses TRBV28 and TRBJ1-1; D is undetermined. Germline V gene sequence: CDR1 MDHEN, CDR2 SYDVKM. The length of the CDR3 is 14 residues. Trimming removed 6 bases at V and 1 base at J, with 12 bases between. DNA for the CDR3: TGTGCCAGCAGGTTGGCGGGAGGGAACACTGAAGCTTTCTTT. This codes for CASRLAGGNTEAFF.